This TCR beta chain was identified during a study of T cell repertoires in cytomegalovirus infection. Study details: Public TCR beta signatures marked donors with CMV infection and the matching HLA.

This CDR3 has 13 amino acids. Germline CDR1 and CDR2: KGHSH and LQKENI. The V end lost 3 bases, the J end lost 3 bases, and 8 bases lay between the germline ends. Comment on this clonotype: The antigen remains undetermined.

Study outcomes and limitations: CMV-specific TCR beta clonotypes restricted by HLA-C dominated the ex vivo response. People with CMV and the relevant HLA were identified by cumulative public TCR beta family frequency.

In TCRdb, the reads were re-called with MiXCR into one record per CDR3 protein. The sample lists around 130,000 distinct CDR3 sequences; approximately 8.8% were seen once. This clonotype was sampled from a human donor in good health (CMV status not recorded). Some clones in this sample may be carry-over from other donors' samples. V is TRBV18 and J is TRBJ1-1; D is unresolved. Source material: PBMCs. The CDR3 sequence: CASSPDLDTEAFF. CDR3 DNA sequence: TGTGCCAGCTCACCCGACTTGGACACTGAAGCTTTCTTT.